The 20 T cell receptor beta chains listed next were all sequenced from one sample in a study of cytomegalovirus exposure and HLA in healthy donors. The protocol was immunoSEQ multiplex PCR, while the TCRdb copy is restricted to in-frame clones and leaves out a portion. Found here are around 69,000 clones, 96% of them singletons; the top ten hold 4.5%. Source material: PBMCs. The receptor source for this set is a woman between 18 and 29 years old in good health and CMV-seropositive.

J is TRBJ2-1 and V is TRBV11-3; D is possibly TRBD2 (6 bases). V was clipped by 0 bases and J by 9 bases, with 9 bases between them. This CDR3 has 13 residues. CDR1 and CDR2 from the germline V gene are SGHNT and YENEEA. The CDR3 is CASSLEGGGEQFF. Written as DNA, the CDR3 is TGTGCCAGCAGCTTAGAGGGGGGTGGTGAGCAGTTCTTC.

The rearrangement links TRBV5-4 to TRBJ2-7, with 8 bases fitting TRBD2. Per the germline V gene, CDR1 is SGHNT and CDR2 is YYREEE (reference sequence). Unmatched junction bases numbered 10, after V lost 4 bases and J lost 4 bases. The CDR3 covers 15 residues. The CDR3, as DNA: TGTGCCAGCAGCCCTGAACTAGCGGCACGTTACGAGCAGTACTTC. It encodes CASSPELAARYEQYF.

The chain is built from TRBV19 and TRBJ2-3; the match to TRBD2 covers 11 bases. Trimming cost V 5 bases and J 1 base; bases outside gene matches: 8. Germline CDR1 and CDR2: LNHDA and SQIVND (reference sequence). This CDR3 has 17 residues. Written as DNA, the CDR3 is TGTGCCAGTAGTGAGATAGCGGGAGGGCCTGGCACAGATACGCAGTATTTT. It specifies CASSEIAGGPGTDTQYF.

The table lists this clone with a count of one. This chain links TRBV28 with TRBJ1-5; 10 nucleotides line up with TRBD1. Germline V gene data show CDR1 as MDHEN and CDR2 as SYDVKM. This CDR3 region has 16 residues. Unmatched junction bases numbered 6, after V lost 5 bases and J lost 2 bases. The CDR3 reads CASSPRQGAGNQPQHF. CDR3 sequence (DNA): TGTGCCAGCAGTCCTCGACAGGGGGCTGGCAATCAGCCCCAGCATTTT.

The chain uses TRBV9 and TRBJ1-2; perhaps TRBD1 as D (5 bases). The CDR3 spans 13 residues. Trimming cost V 4 bases and J 7 bases, with 14 bases left between them. Germline values: CDR1 SGDLS, CDR2 YYNGEE. The CDR3 DNA is TGTGCCAGCAGCCCCGAGGACACCTTTGGCTACACCTTC. Its protein is CASSPEDTFGYTF.

The chain couples TRBV4-1 to TRBJ2-7; D possibly corresponds to TRBD2 (6 bases). From germline, CDR1 is MGHRA and CDR2 YSYEKL. Trimming removed 1 base from V and 5 bases from J, with 12 bases in between. This CDR3 is 14 amino acids long. The CDR3 is CASSQGGSGDEQYF. CDR3 DNA: TGCGCCAGCAGCCAAGGGGGTAGCGGTGACGAGCAGTACTTC.

CDR3 bases: TGTGCCAGCAGCCTGGGACTAGCGGGAGGTGACACCGGGGAGCTGTTTTTT. Translated: CASSLGLAGGDTGELFF. The chain has TRBV11-3 and TRBJ2-2; 15 nucleotides line up with TRBD2. The CDR3 loop spans 17 amino acids. Germline trimming cut 5 bases from V and 3 bases from J; bases unmatched to any gene: 4. Germline lookup yields CDR1 SGHNT and CDR2 YENEEA.

This clone is a singleton in its sample. This rearrangement joins TRBV11-1 to TRBJ1-2, with D possibly being TRBD1 (6 bases). The CDR3 is 14 residues long. The germline CDR1 and CDR2 sequences are SGHAT and FQDESV (reference sequence). Trimming took 0 bases from V and 6 from J, leaving 11 bases between them. Here the CDR3 DNA reads TGTGCCAGCAGCTTAGCGCCGGGGGGCGATGGCTACACCTTC. Its protein is CASSLAPGGDGYTF.

CDR3 in DNA: TGCGCCAGCAGGTTCCAAGCCGGGACAGGGAGTTACGAGCAGTACTTC. Translating it yields CASRFQAGTGSYEQYF. This rearrangement joins TRBV5-1 to TRBJ2-5; 9 bases map to TRBD1. The J call is uncertain, as TRBJ2-7 better fits the DNA end. Germline lookup yields CDR1 SGHRS and CDR2 YFSETQ. The CDR3 is made up of 16 amino acids.

The rearrangement links TRBV12-5 to TRBJ2-1; D is perhaps TRBD2 (6 bases). The CDR3 loop spans 16 amino acids. V gave up 1 base and J gave up 7 bases, with 17 bases separating them. Per germline, CDR1 LGHNT and CDR2 FRNRAP. The CDR3 DNA reads TGTGCTAGTGGTTTGGGACTAGAGACAAGTAAAAATGAGCAGTTCTTC. It is translated as CASGLGLETSKNEQFF.

V is TRBV6-5 and J is TRBJ2-5, with D maybe TRBD2 (7 bases). Germline CDR1 and CDR2: MNHEY and SVGAGI. Trimming stripped 5 bases from V and 9 bases from J, with 16 bases between. The CDR3 contains 13 residues. CDR3 sequence reads: CASSPRGGRAQYF. In nucleotides, the CDR3 is TGTGCCAGCAGTCCCCGAGGGGGGAGGGCCCAGTACTTC.

The chain employs TRBV7-2 and TRBJ2-7, with a possible D match to TRBD1 (6 bases). The CDR3 covers 13 residues. Germline V lookup: CDR1 SGHTA, CDR2 FQGNSA. The V and J ends lost 4 bases and 3 bases respectively, with 10 bases between them. CDR3 in DNA: TGTGCCAGCAGCTCACAGGGTTACTACGAGCAGTACTTC. It specifies CASSSQGYYEQYF.

This clone has just one count. The genes are TRBV13 and TRBJ2-1; 13 bases fit TRBD2. With V trimmed by 1 base and J by 7 bases, 10 bases remained unmatched. From germline, CDR1 is PRHDT and CDR2 FYEKMQ (reference sequence). CDR3 length equals 18 residues. The CDR3 spells CASSLESGLAGDVNEQFF. The CDR3 coding sequence is TGTGCCAGCAGCTTAGAGTCCGGACTAGCGGGAGATGTGAATGAGCAGTTCTTC.

This chain links TRBV28 with TRBJ1-1; D not resolved. Germline-derived CDR1 and CDR2 are MDHEN and SYDVKM. V shed 1 base and J shed 8 bases, with 11 bases lying between them. This CDR3 has 13 residues. CDR3 bases: TGTGCCAGCAGTTTATTGGGAAGCGGAGAAGCTTTCTTT. Amino acid sequence: CASSLLGSGEAFF.

The chain is built from TRBV27 and TRBJ2-1, with 9 positions matching TRBD2. The germline gives CDR1 MNHEY, CDR2 SMNVEV (reference sequence). Germline trimming cut 3 bases from V and 9 bases from J; bases unmatched to any gene: 6. This CDR3 is built from 14 residues. DNA of the CDR3: TGTGCCAGCAGTTTGGGACTAGCTTTTTTTGAGCAGTTCTTC. As protein: CASSLGLAFFEQFF.

The rearrangement joins TRBV28 to TRBJ1-4; 7 nucleotides match TRBD1. The CDR3 length is 16 residues. Germline V gene data show CDR1 as MDHEN and CDR2 as SYDVKM. V lost 5 bases and J lost 0; bases outside the gene matches: 6. The CDR3 sequence is CASSPFRGATNEKLFF. DNA for the CDR3: TGTGCCAGCAGTCCCTTCAGGGGGGCAACTAATGAAAAACTGTTTTTT.

This chain uses TRBV28 with TRBJ2-7, with 12 nucleotides matching TRBD1. This CDR3 contains 19 residues. Germline trimming cut 3 bases from V and 1 base from J; bases unmatched to any gene: 13. CDR1 is MDHEN, CDR2 SYDVKM, per germline. For the CDR3, the DNA is TGTGCCAGCAGTTTGGGGACAGGGGGCGACGGGAGGTTTTCCTACGAGCAGTACTTC. Translated, it gives CASSLGTGGDGRFSYEQYF.

The J gene is TRBJ2-7, the V gene TRBV9, with TRBD1 matching 7 bases. The ends lost 4 bases at V and 3 bases at J; junction bases unmatched: 10. CDR1 and CDR2 (germline): SGDLS, YYNGEE. The length of the CDR3 is 15 residues. CDR3 region: CASSPQTGLGYEQYF. CDR3 in DNA: TGTGCCAGCAGCCCACAGACAGGGTTGGGCTACGAGCAGTACTTC.

This clone appeared once. V usage is TRBV11-2 and J usage is TRBJ2-2; perhaps TRBD1 as D (5 bases). The CDR3 totals 14 residues. Germline V gene lookup returns CDR1 SGHAT and CDR2 FQNNGV. Trimming left V 6 bases short and J 6 bases short, with 14 bases between. CDR3 DNA sequence: TGTGCCAGCAGTAAAGGGGCCTTTCCCGGGGAGCTGTTTTTT. Its protein is CASSKGAFPGELFF.

The gene calls are TRBV19 and TRBJ2-7, with D perhaps TRBD2 (6 bases). This CDR3 comprises 13 residues. Trimming left V 5 bases short and J 2 bases short, with 10 bases between. Per the germline V gene, CDR1 is LNHDA and CDR2 is SQIVND (reference sequence). The CDR3 DNA sequence: TGTGCCAGTAGTCCGGGAGTACCCTACGAGCAGTACTTC. It specifies CASSPGVPYEQYF.